This T cell receptor beta chain was recorded in a study of spatial heterogeneity in lung cancer (dated 2019 in TCRdb). Background for the entire study: More beta-chain than alpha-chain transcripts were consistently detected, likely reflecting higher beta-chain transcript abundance. The study linked features of the TCR repertoire to counts of nonsynonymous mutations, which were determined by whole-exome sequencing of tumor tissue. The study quantitatively compared TCR alpha and beta repertoires across multiple tumor regions, matched nontumor lung and blood in non-small cell lung cancer. At surgery, both alpha and beta chains were TCR-sequenced in around 240 tumor regions, 63 to 80 matched nontumor lung samples and a few dozen PBMC samples. In the raw uncorrected reads, each unique combination of TCR and UMI appeared more than ten times on average. Overall results and qualifications from the work: Confirming at a functional level the hypothesis that regional TCRs recognize regional mutations was considered to require additional single-cell paired TCR alpha and beta sequencing. Ubiquitous expanded tumor TCRs showed up in blood more often at tumor resection than at routine follow-up.

V loses 3 bases, J loses 0 bases, and the germline ends lie 12 bases apart. The germline V gene (reference sequence) supplies CDR1 DFQATT and CDR2 SNEGSKA. The CDR3 holds 14 amino acids from the cysteine to the phenylalanine. Just the 42-base CDR3 DNA is kept, in frame starting at base 1. The sample's time point label, in plain terms: sample taken at primary tumor resection. The donors were fewer than 90 patients from the lung TRACERx cohort who had early-stage, untreated non-small cell lung cancer. Without any cell sorting, TCR sequencing was performed on whole RNA extracted either from tumor and nontumor lung tissue or from cryopreserved PBMC samples. A patient was chosen for TCR sequencing only when enough RNA was available from at least two tumor regions. This clonotype was observed at least ten times. Its specific antigen is unknown. Base qualities are not provided; no much larger clone lies one nucleotide away.

Libraries came from 5' RACE. Sequencing used a NextSeq 500. The TCR library protocol attached a unique molecular identifier to each TCR cDNA molecule to allow correction of PCR and sequencing errors. As for the original processing: Decombinator tools were used for TCR identification, UMI-based error correction and CDR3 extraction. TCRs above a frequency of 2 per 1,000, corresponding to the top 1% of the tumor frequency distribution, were defined as expanded. Each repertoire was subsampled 100 times to 5,000 TCRs, after which Renyi diversity was computed with the R vegan package. CDR3 similarity networks were built from amino acid triplet string-kernel similarity, with CDR3s being connected when pairwise similarity was above 0.82. TCRdb trimmed the raw reads at Q25, called clones with MiXCR and kept productive beta chains. Identical CDR3 proteins give one entry, which carries the most common genes and DNA. The V and J calls were not made by the authors but by TCRdb's processing. The sample table shows fewer than 65,000 distinct CDR3 sequences, and about 6.6% are seen once. About 15% of the sample comes from the top ten.

The material was PBMCs, obtained at surgery. The receptor's source is a female donor with early-stage non-small cell lung cancer. The chain is made from TRBV20-1 and TRBJ2-7, with the D call perhaps TRBD1 or TRBD2, as 6 bases match in each case. The CDR3 protein: CSASMGGASYEQYF. At the DNA level, the sequence is TGCAGTGCTAGTATGGGGGGCGCCTCCTACGAGCAGTACTTC.